Detailed here is one T cell receptor (beta chain). The data were produced by immunoSEQ multiplex PCR, yet TCRdb's version contains in-frame clones alone and is incomplete. The sample holds around 60,000 clones, about 91% seen once. This specimen comes from a study of OX40 agonist ivuxolimab in advanced cancers. This CDR3 region has 17 residues. Per germline, CDR1 LNHNV and CDR2 YYDKDF (reference sequence). Deletions cut 0 bases from V and 1 base from J, with 14 bases between. This specimen consisted of CD4+ or CD8+ T cells sorted from blood, obtained in a trial of the OX40 agonist ivuxolimab. The chain combines TRBV15 with TRBJ2-3, with D hard to call. The clonotype comes from an adult with an advanced solid tumor such as melanoma, head and neck, liver or kidney cancer. The CDR3 coding sequence is TGTGCCACCAGCAGAGATGAAACCTACCTTGGCACAGATACGCAGTATTTT. Translated: CATSRDETYLGTDTQYF.